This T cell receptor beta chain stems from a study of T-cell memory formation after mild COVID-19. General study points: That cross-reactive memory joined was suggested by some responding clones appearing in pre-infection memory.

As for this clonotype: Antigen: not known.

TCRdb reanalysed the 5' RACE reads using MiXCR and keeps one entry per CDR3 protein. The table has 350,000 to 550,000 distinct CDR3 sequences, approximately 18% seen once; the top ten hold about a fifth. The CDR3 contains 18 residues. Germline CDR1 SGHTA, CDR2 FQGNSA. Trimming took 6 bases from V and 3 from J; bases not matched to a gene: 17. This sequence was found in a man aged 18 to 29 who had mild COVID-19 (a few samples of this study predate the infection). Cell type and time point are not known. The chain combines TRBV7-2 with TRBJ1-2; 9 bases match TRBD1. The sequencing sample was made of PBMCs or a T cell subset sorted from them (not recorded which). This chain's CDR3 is CASRPSTLNRGRYYGYTF. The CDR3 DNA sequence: TGTGCCAGCAGGCCCTCGACCCTTAACAGGGGGCGTTACTATGGCTACACCTTC.